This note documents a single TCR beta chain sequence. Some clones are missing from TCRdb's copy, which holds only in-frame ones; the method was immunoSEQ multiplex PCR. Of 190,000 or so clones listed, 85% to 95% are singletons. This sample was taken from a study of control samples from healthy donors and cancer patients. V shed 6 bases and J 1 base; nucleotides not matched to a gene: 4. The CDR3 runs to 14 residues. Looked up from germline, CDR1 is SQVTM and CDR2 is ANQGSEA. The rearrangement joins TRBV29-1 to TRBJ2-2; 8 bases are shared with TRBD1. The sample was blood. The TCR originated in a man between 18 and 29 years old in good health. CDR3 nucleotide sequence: TGCAGCGTCTCGGGACAGGTGAACACCGGGGAGCTGTTTTTT. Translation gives CSVSGQVNTGELFF.